This entry concerns a single T cell receptor (beta chain). This CDR3 comprises 14 residues. V dropped 6 bases and J dropped 3 bases, with 17 bases sitting between them. CDR1 is SQVTM and CDR2 is ANQGSEA in the germline V gene. The entry originates in a study of blood T cell repertoires in COVID-19. For the study at large: The origin of the acute and convalescent COVID-19 samples was the United States, Italy and Spain. T cells, B-cell-depleted T cells, or PBMCs supplied cDNA or gDNA.

Authors' methods: The assay estimated nucleated cells by amplifying reference gene primers. Data came from immunoSEQ multiplex PCR; TCRdb stores just in-frame clones and leaves some out. V and J calls and clone size are those listed in that table; D and trimming were worked out from the DNA. The table records over 150,000 clones, about 88% of them present only once. In Seattle, patients joined the study during active infection and were tracked longitudinally. Sequenced sample: peripheral blood. This receptor was taken from a woman aged 60-75 years with COVID-19, enrolled during active disease. The V call is TRBV29-1, the J call TRBJ1-1, with D unresolved. The CDR3 loop is CSVGKGGEYTEAFF. The CDR3 nucleotides are TGCAGCGTCGGGAAGGGTGGGGAGTACACTGAAGCTTTCTTT.